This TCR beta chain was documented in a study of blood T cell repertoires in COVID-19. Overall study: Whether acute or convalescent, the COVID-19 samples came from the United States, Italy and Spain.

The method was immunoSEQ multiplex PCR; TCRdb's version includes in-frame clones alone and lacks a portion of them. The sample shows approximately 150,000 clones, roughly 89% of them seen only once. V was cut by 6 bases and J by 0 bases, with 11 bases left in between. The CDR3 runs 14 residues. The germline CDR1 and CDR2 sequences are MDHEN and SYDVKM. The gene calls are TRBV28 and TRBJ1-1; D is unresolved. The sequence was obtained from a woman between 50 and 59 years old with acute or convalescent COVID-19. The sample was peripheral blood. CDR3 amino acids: CASRPNKLNTEAFF. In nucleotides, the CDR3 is TGTGCCAGCAGACCCAACAAGTTGAACACTGAAGCTTTCTTT. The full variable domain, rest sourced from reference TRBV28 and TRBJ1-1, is DVKVTQSSRYLVKRTGEKVFLECVQDMDHENMFWYRQDPGLGLRLIYFSYDVKMKEKGDIPEGYSVSREKKERFSLILESASTNQTSMYLCASRPNKLNTEAFFGQGTRLTVV.